The 24 T cell receptor beta chains below were found in one sample sequenced in a study of cytotoxic CD8 clonotypes in ibrutinib-treated CLL. Repertoires were generated with immunoSEQ multiplex PCR, while TCRdb's copy carries only in-frame clones and drops some. Among 250,000 to 350,000 clones listed, more than 70% were seen once. The specimen comprised PBMCs, sampled at disease progression, from a patient treated with ibrutinib. All receptors come from a human donor with chronic lymphocytic leukemia.

This chain joins TRBV10-3 and TRBJ1-3; D is unclear. There are 13 residues in the CDR3. The V end was cut by 7 bases, the J end by 1 base, with 8 bases between. Germline V gives CDR1 ENHRY, CDR2 SYGVKD. CDR3 in DNA: TGTGCCATCATGCCCGGTTCTGGAAACACCATATATTTT. This translates into CAIMPGSGNTIYF.

The chain has TRBV7-6 and TRBJ1-1, with D perhaps TRBD1 (6 bases). The CDR3 consists of 17 residues. Trimming cost V 0 bases and J 0 bases, with 14 bases left between them. CDR1 and CDR2 (germline): SGHVS, FNYEAQ. This CDR3 reads CASSLARGPVMNTEAFF. CDR3 DNA: TGTGCCAGCAGCTTAGCGCGGGGGCCAGTAATGAACACTGAAGCTTTCTTT. The complete variable domain, with remaining parts taken from reference TRBV7-6 and TRBJ1-1, reads GAGVSQSPRYKVTKRGQDVALRCDPISGHVSLYWYRQALGQGPEFLTYFNYEAQQDKSGLPNDRFSAERPEGSISTLTIQRTEQRDSAMYRCASSLARGPVMNTEAFFGQGTRLTVV.

The chain combines TRBV7-8 with TRBJ2-5, with no clear D. The V gene lost 3 bases and the J gene lost 2 bases, with 10 bases spanning the gap. This CDR3 region has 14 residues. CDR1 and CDR2 (germline): SGHVS, FQNEAQ. The CDR3 here is CASSFDEQQETQYF. CDR3 nucleotide sequence: TGTGCCAGCAGCTTCGACGAACAACAAGAGACCCAGTACTTC.

This chain uses TRBV5-1 with TRBJ2-3; D is possibly TRBD1 or TRBD2 (6 bases each). V was shortened by 1 base and J by 0 bases, with 12 bases between the two germline ends. CDR1 and CDR2 from the germline V gene are SGHRS and YFSETQ. The CDR3 totals 16 residues. The CDR3 region is CASSLLGGPSTDTQYF. CDR3 in DNA: TGCGCCAGCAGCTTGCTTGGGGGGCCGAGCACAGATACGCAGTATTTT.

The count of this clone is one. This rearrangement joins TRBV7-2 to TRBJ2-7; TRBD2 agrees at 7 bases. Germline loops: CDR1 SGHTA, CDR2 FQGNSA. Trimming cost V 1 base and J 3 bases; bases outside gene matches: 9. This CDR3 has 16 amino acids. The CDR3 nucleotides are TGTGCCAGCAGCTTAGATGGGAGGGACCGTTTCTACGAGCAGTACTTC. Translating it yields CASSLDGRDRFYEQYF.

V gene TRBV7-6 combines with J gene TRBJ2-7, with 9 bases that match TRBD2. The germline V gene encodes CDR1 SGHVS and CDR2 FNYEAQ. CDR3 length: 14 amino acids. V lost 1 base to trimming and J lost 6 bases; unmatched junction nucleotides: 4. This CDR3 is CASSLGPAGGEQYF. CDR3 nucleotide sequence: TGTGCCAGCAGCTTAGGGCCAGCGGGAGGCGAGCAGTACTTC.

The chain employs TRBV6-6 and TRBJ1-1; no clear D. With 2 bases removed from V and 0 bases from J, the gap between germline ends came to 4 bases. Germline CDR1 and CDR2: MNHNY and SVGAGI (reference sequence). This CDR3 region has 13 residues. The CDR3: CASSYPMNTEAFF. For the CDR3, the DNA is TGTGCCAGCAGTTACCCGATGAACACTGAAGCTTTCTTT.

The rearrangement links TRBV6-1 to TRBJ2-7; 8 nucleotides line up with TRBD1. CDR1 and CDR2 from the germline V gene are MNHNS and SASEGT. J was trimmed by 0 bases and V by 5 bases; bases with no gene match: 6. This CDR3 is 15 amino acids long. The CDR3 loop reads CASSFDRGYSYEQYF. The DNA of the CDR3 is TGTGCCAGCAGTTTTGACAGGGGCTACTCCTACGAGCAGTACTTC.

This clone was seen a single time. The J gene is TRBJ2-7, the V gene TRBV10-2, with D unresolved. Germline-derived CDR1 and CDR2 are WSHSY and SAAADI. The CDR3 extends over 10 amino acids. The ends were cut back, 10 bases at V and 1 base at J, with 5 bases in the middle. This CDR3 reads CATTSYEQYF. For the CDR3, the DNA is TGCGCCACTACTTCCTACGAGCAGTACTTC.

Only a few counts were recorded for this clone. The chain uses TRBV2 and TRBJ1-2; D not certain. The CDR3 loop spans 14 amino acids. The germline V gene encodes CDR1 SNHLY and CDR2 FYNNEI. V lost 6 bases, J lost 0 bases, and 11 bases lay in between. CDR3 DNA sequence: TGTGCCAGCAGGGGGTGGGAGACTAACTATGGCTACACCTTC. As protein: CASRGWETNYGYTF.

The chain links TRBV5-1 to TRBJ1-2, with TRBD1 matching 12 bases. The V and J ends lost 0 bases and 7 bases, in that order; junction bases with no gene match: 4. Per germline, CDR1 SGHRS and CDR2 YFSETQ. The CDR3 contains 15 residues. The CDR3 coding sequence is TGCGCCAGCAGCTTGGTAGGGACAGGGGGCGGTGGCTACACCTTC. It is translated as CASSLVGTGGGGYTF.

J is TRBJ2-5 and V is TRBV5-4, with TRBD2 matching over 11 bases. Germline V gene lookup returns CDR1 SGHNT and CDR2 YYREEE (reference sequence). This CDR3 comprises 15 residues. Losses at the gene ends were 4 bases for V and 5 bases for J; bases not matched to a gene: 7. The CDR3 sequence is CASSGSGRAGETQYF. CDR3 sequence (DNA): TGTGCCAGCAGCGGTAGCGGGAGGGCCGGGGAGACCCAGTACTTC.

This clone has more than one count but fewer than ten. The chain has TRBV7-5 and TRBJ2-2; the table's D call, TRBD2, has no DNA check behind it. TRBV7-5 is flagged as a pseudogene. This CDR3 has 14 amino acids. CDR3 nucleotides: TGTGTCAGAAGCTTCGTCCCGAACACCGGGGAGCTGTTTTTT. It is translated as CVRSFVPNTGELFF.

The J gene is TRBJ2-7, the V gene TRBV7-3, with 7 nucleotides matching TRBD2. V lost 5 bases to trimming and J lost 6 bases; unmatched junction nucleotides: 10. The CDR3 sequence is 14 residues long. CDR1 SGHTA and CDR2 FQGTGA come from the germline V gene. The CDR3 bases are TGTGCCAGCAGCCCGGGGAGGGGTGGATCCGAGCAGTACTTC. Protein: CASSPGRGGSEQYF.

The chain uses TRBV29-1 and TRBJ1-2; 9 nucleotides align to TRBD1. Germline CDR1 reads SQVTM; CDR2 reads ANQGSEA. This CDR3 is built from 12 residues. Germline trimming cut 1 base from V and 8 bases from J; bases unmatched to any gene: 2. The CDR3 DNA reads TGCAGCGTTGAAGGACAGGGGGAAGGCTACACCTTC. Its translation is CSVEGQGEGYTF.

The chain employs TRBV6-5 and TRBJ1-4, with D uncertain. V gave up 4 bases and J gave up 1 base, with 10 bases separating them. This CDR3 has 15 residues. Germline loops: CDR1 MNHEY, CDR2 SVGAGI. CDR3 in DNA: TGTGCCAGCAGTTTCCGGACGGGAACTAATGAAAAACTGTTTTTT. It encodes CASSFRTGTNEKLFF.

Remarks on this clone: In the same sample, other DNA sequences code for this CDR3. The chain combines TRBV4-1 with TRBJ2-7; D might be TRBD1 (5 bases). There are 13 residues in the CDR3. V dropped 3 bases and J dropped 4 bases, with 10 bases sitting between them. The V gene's germline CDR1 is MGHRA and CDR2 YSYEKL. This CDR3 is CASSQGPGYEQYF. CDR3 DNA: TGCGCCAGCAGCCAGGGTCCAGGGTACGAGCAGTACTTC.

In DNA form, the CDR3 reads TGTGCCAGCAGCTTGAGGGGGCGGGACGGGCAGTTCTTC. Translated: CASSLRGRDGQFF. The V call is TRBV11-2, the J call TRBJ2-1, with TRBD1 as a possible D gene (7 bases). CDR1 and CDR2 (germline): SGHAT, FQNNGV. This CDR3 comprises 13 residues. Trimming stripped 3 bases from V and 12 bases from J, with 15 bases between.

V usage is TRBV21-1 and J usage is TRBJ1-4. TRBV21-1 is an annotated pseudogene. The length of the CDR3 is 15 residues. The CDR3 reads CASSKASSDNEKLFF. The CDR3 coding sequence is TGTGCCAGCAGCAAAGCCTCATCTGACAATGAAAAACTGTTTTTT.

The V and J genes are TRBV7-3 and TRBJ2-1; D may be TRBD1 or TRBD2 (5 bases each). CDR3 length: 16 residues. Germline lookup yields CDR1 SGHTA and CDR2 FQGTGA. The V and J ends lost 5 bases and 4 bases respectively, with 18 bases between them. The CDR3 DNA reads TGTGCCAGCAGCCCTACTAGAGTTGGGGGATACAATGAGCAGTTCTTC. It yields the protein CASSPTRVGGYNEQFF.

The rearrangement joins TRBV7-9 to TRBJ2-2; D unresolved. Germline values: CDR1 SEHNR, CDR2 FQNEAQ (reference sequence). The CDR3 totals 14 residues. Trimming removed 7 bases at V and 10 bases at J, with 19 bases between. The CDR3, as DNA: TGTGCCAGCATTAGCCGTACTTTCCCTCCGGAGCTGTTTTTT. This encodes CASISRTFPPELFF.

The chain joins TRBV7-9 to TRBJ2-5, with 9 bases identical to TRBD2. The ends lost 5 bases at V and 7 bases at J; junction bases unmatched: 14. CDR3 length: 16 residues. Germline V gives CDR1 SEHNR, CDR2 FQNEAQ (reference sequence). CDR3 sequence reads: CASSPSVWAREGTQYF. The CDR3 DNA is TGTGCCAGCAGCCCATCCGTTTGGGCGCGGGAGGGGACCCAGTACTTC. Variable domain in full (rest from reference TRBV7-9 and TRBJ2-5): DTGVSQNPRHKITKRGQNVTFRCDPISEHNRLYWYRQTLGQGPEFLTYFQNEAQLEKSRLLSDRFSAERPKGSFSTLEIQRTEQGDSAMYLCASSPSVWAREGTQYFGPGTRLLVL.

V and J are TRBV28 and TRBJ2-7, with no clear D. The germline gives CDR1 MDHEN, CDR2 SYDVKM. V was clipped by 7 bases and J by 1 base, with 20 bases between them. The CDR3 contains 16 residues. CDR3 DNA: TGTGCCAGCACTCCCCGGATTAACCCTATTTCCTACGAGCAGTACTTC. Translated: CASTPRINPISYEQYF.

This clone occurred once. This chain connects TRBV4-2 to TRBJ2-1; possibly TRBD2 for D (6 bases). The length of the CDR3 is 19 residues. The V gene's germline CDR1 is LGHNA and CDR2 YNFKEQ. Trimming took 8 bases from V and 0 from J, leaving 26 bases between them. The CDR3 coding sequence is TGTGCCAGCGCTCGAGATAGGACTATGCTTCTGGGCTCCTACAATGAGCAGTTCTTC. Translated, it gives CASARDRTMLLGSYNEQFF.